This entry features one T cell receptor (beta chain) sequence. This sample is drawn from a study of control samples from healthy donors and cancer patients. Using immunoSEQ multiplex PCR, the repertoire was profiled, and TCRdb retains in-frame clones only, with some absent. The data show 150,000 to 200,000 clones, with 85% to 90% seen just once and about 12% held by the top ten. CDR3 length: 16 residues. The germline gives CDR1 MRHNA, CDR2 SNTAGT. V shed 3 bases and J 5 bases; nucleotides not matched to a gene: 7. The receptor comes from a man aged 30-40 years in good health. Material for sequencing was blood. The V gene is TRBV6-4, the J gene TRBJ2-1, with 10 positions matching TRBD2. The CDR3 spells CASSESAGGIHNEQFF. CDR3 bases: TGTGCCAGCAGTGAGTCAGCGGGAGGGATCCACAATGAGCAGTTCTTC.